The rows below give T cell receptor beta chains drawn from one sample of a study of T-cell reconstitution after alpha-beta-depleted transplantation in children. Each CDR3 protein is one row after TCRdb ran MiXCR on the PCR reads. The data contain about a million distinct CDR3 sequences, about 31% of them singletons. The source was PBMCs, mostly from graft donor cells, collected 360 days after TCRalphabeta/CD19-depleted stem cell transplant. The origin of the receptors is a boy younger than two who had a stem cell transplant for SCID, so the T cells may come from the graft donor. The CDR3 runs from the conserved cysteine through the conserved F or W. A D gene is named only where the DNA matches it firmly. A clone size is listed for some rows: how often the clone was seen (once, few, many), or a class if it is expanded.

D: TRBD2; J: TRBJ2-3; V: TRBV6-5; size: .; CDR3: CASSYFSSGVGDTQYF; DNA: TGTGCCAGCAGTTACTTTAGTAGCGGGGTCGGAGATACGCAGTATTTT
D: .; J: TRBJ1-1; V: TRBV5-1; size: .; CDR3: CASSPQGEGTEAFF; DNA: TGCGCCAGCAGCCCGCAGGGTGAGGGCACTGAAGCTTTCTTT
D: .; J: TRBJ2-5; V: TRBV5-1; size: few; CDR3: CASSFTEYQETQYF; DNA: TGCGCCAGCAGCTTTACAGAATACCAAGAGACCCAGTACTTC
D: .; J: TRBJ2-1; V: TRBV20-1; size: few; CDR3: CSAREYLAHNEQFF; DNA: TGCAGTGCTAGAGAGTATCTAGCGCATAATGAGCAGTTCTTC
D: .; J: TRBJ2-7; V: TRBV15; size: .; CDR3: CATSRDLLGQGREEQYF; DNA: TGTGCCACCAGCAGAGACCTCCTAGGTCAGGGTAGGGAGGAGCAGTACTTC
D: TRBD2; J: TRBJ2-3; V: TRBV6-5; size: .; CDR3: CASSYSKYGGGAPDTQYF; DNA: TGTGCCAGCAGTTACTCGAAATACGGCGGGGGGGCCCCAGATACGCAGTATTTT
D: .; J: TRBJ1-2; V: TRBV12-3/TRBV12-4; size: few; CDR3: CASSPRGKRNYGYTF; DNA: TGTGCCAGCAGTCCACGGGGAAAAAGGAACTATGGCTACACCTTC
D: TRBD1; J: TRBJ2-4; V: TRBV28; size: .; CDR3: CASSSLPTGKVF; DNA: TGTGCCAGCTCTTCATTACCGACAGGGAAAGTCTTC
D: .; J: TRBJ2-7; V: TRBV3-1; size: .; CDR3: CASSASGTLAREQYF; DNA: TGTGCCAGCAGCGCGTCCGGGACATTAGCTCGAGAGCAGTACTTC
D: .; J: TRBJ1-3; V: TRBV6-1; size: few; CDR3: CASSRGSRGSGNTIYF; DNA: TGTGCCAGCAGCCGCGGAAGCAGGGGCTCTGGAAACACCATATATTTT
D: TRBD2; J: TRBJ2-1; V: TRBV6-1; size: .; CDR3: CASSQESTSGGRNEQFF; DNA: TGTGCCAGCAGCCAGGAATCGACTAGCGGGGGGAGGAATGAGCAGTTCTTC
D: TRBD1; J: TRBJ1-2; V: TRBV12-3/TRBV12-4; size: few; CDR3: CASTLDRAHGYTF; DNA: TGTGCCAGCACGTTGGACAGGGCACATGGCTACACCTTC
D: .; J: TRBJ1-5; V: TRBV20-1; size: few; CDR3: CSAQRRATAYSNQPQHF; DNA: TGCAGTGCTCAACGGCGGGCGACCGCGTATAGCAATCAGCCCCAGCATTTT
D: TRBD2; J: TRBJ2-3; V: TRBV24-1; size: few; CDR3: CATSGGGARDTQYF; DNA: TGTGCCACCAGTGGCGGGGGGGCGAGAGATACGCAGTATTTT
D: TRBD1; J: TRBJ2-7; V: TRBV15; size: few; CDR3: CATSRDRGPYEQYF; DNA: TGTGCCACCAGCAGAGACAGGGGGCCCTACGAGCAGTACTTC
D: .; J: TRBJ1-4; V: TRBV28; size: few; CDR3: CASSFSNEKLFF; DNA: TGTGCCAGCAGTTTTAGTAATGAAAAACTGTTTTTT
D: .; J: TRBJ2-1; V: TRBV3-1; size: few; CDR3: CASSLLGGCCEQFF; DNA: TGTGCCAGCAGCCTCCTGGGGGGCTGTTGTGAGCAGTTCTTC
D: TRBD1; J: TRBJ2-7; V: TRBV7-9; size: .; CDR3: CASSWAQGHEQYF; DNA: TGTGCCAGCAGCTGGGCACAGGGGCACGAGCAGTACTTC
D: TRBD1; J: TRBJ1-2; V: TRBV5-1; size: few; CDR3: CASSLTGGERGYTF; DNA: TGCGCCAGCAGCTTGACAGGGGGCGAGCGTGGCTACACCTTC
D: TRBD1; J: TRBJ2-5; V: TRBV6-1; size: few; CDR3: CASRITGGYSTGETQYF; DNA: TGTGCCAGCAGAATAACAGGGGGCTACTCGACGGGGGAGACCCAGTACTTC
D: TRBD2; J: TRBJ2-1; V: TRBV5-5; size: .; CDR3: CASSLGGGDQPNEQFF; DNA: TGTGCCAGCAGCTTGGGGGGAGGGGACCAACCCAATGAGCAGTTCTTC
D: .; J: TRBJ2-1; V: TRBV4-3; size: few; CDR3: CASSRTVSAGSYNEQFF; DNA: TGCGCCAGCAGCCGGACCGTTAGCGCTGGCTCCTACAATGAGCAGTTCTTC
D: .; J: TRBJ1-5; V: TRBV12-3/TRBV12-4; size: few; CDR3: CASSLARKQGPQHF; DNA: TGTGCCAGCAGTTTAGCGCGGAAGCAGGGGCCCCAGCATTTT
D: TRBD1; J: TRBJ2-5; V: TRBV4-2; size: few; CDR3: CASSHRQGRKETQYF; DNA: TGTGCCAGCAGCCACCGACAGGGACGAAAAGAGACCCAGTACTTC
D: .; J: TRBJ2-1; V: TRBV9; size: few; CDR3: CASSGGVAAYNEQFF; DNA: TGTGCCAGCAGCGGGGGGGTGGCCGCCTACAATGAGCAGTTCTTC
D: .; J: TRBJ2-1; V: TRBV29-1; size: .; CDR3: CSVGKALYRDEQFF; DNA: TGCAGCGTTGGAAAGGCCCTTTATCGGGATGAGCAGTTCTTC
D: .; J: TRBJ2-7; V: TRBV29-1; size: .; CDR3: CSVVDRSDSYEQYF; DNA: TGCAGCGTTGTTGACAGGTCGGACTCCTACGAGCAGTACTTC
D: .; J: TRBJ1-1; V: TRBV18; size: .; CDR3: CASSHPQENTEAFF; DNA: TGTGCCAGCTCTCATCCACAGGAGAACACTGAAGCTTTCTTT
D: .; J: TRBJ1-2; V: TRBV4-1; size: few; CDR3: CASGRGDINYGYTF; DNA: TGCGCCAGCGGTCGGGGCGACATTAACTATGGCTACACCTTC
D: .; J: TRBJ2-5; V: TRBV12-3/TRBV12-4; size: few; CDR3: CASSLLVYQETQYF; DNA: TGTGCCAGCAGTTTATTGGTGTACCAAGAGACCCAGTACTTC
D: .; J: TRBJ2-7; V: TRBV6-2/TRBV6-3; size: few; CDR3: CASSYGYAYEQYF; DNA: TGTGCCAGCAGTTACGGGTATGCCTACGAGCAGTACTTC
D: .; J: TRBJ2-3; V: TRBV20-1; size: .; CDR3: CSASKGGRSSTDTQYF; DNA: TGCAGTGCTAGCAAGGGGGGTCGTTCTAGCACAGATACGCAGTATTTT
D: .; J: TRBJ1-1; V: TRBV20-1; size: .; CDR3: CSAPHPFRADTEAFF; DNA: TGCAGTGCTCCTCACCCGTTCAGGGCGGACACTGAAGCTTTCTTT